One and the same sample provided the 8 T cell receptor beta chains below, sequenced in a study of shared clonotypes between healthy human individuals. Profiled with immunoSEQ multiplex PCR; TCRdb holds only in-frame clones, not every one. This table holds about 960,000 clones, around 80% found once. Sequenced material: memory CD4+ T cells sorted from blood. As for subset: CD45RA-negative fraction. The receptors were gathered from a man aged 18-30 years in good health.

V usage is TRBV19 and J usage is TRBJ2-5, with D unresolved. With 3 bases removed from V and 5 bases from J, the gap between germline ends came to 13 bases. The CDR3 totals 14 residues. Germline CDR1 and CDR2: LNHDA and SQIVND (reference sequence). The CDR3 DNA is TGTGCCAGTAGTATCGGCCGGTCTACGGAGACCCAGTACTTC. Translation gives CASSIGRSTETQYF.

This chain links TRBV5-6 with TRBJ1-5; no clear D. Germline V gives CDR1 SGHDT, CDR2 YYEEEE. Trimming left V 2 bases short and J 0 bases short, with 6 bases between. This CDR3 is 14 amino acids long. CDR3 DNA: TGTGCCAGCAGCTTTTTTACTAGCAATCAGCCCCAGCATTTT. Translation: CASSFFTSNQPQHF.

The J gene is TRBJ1-1, the V gene TRBV30; TRBD1 matches at 10 bases. J gave up 6 bases and V 1 base, and 5 bases lay outside the gene matches. Germline values: CDR1 GTSNPN, CDR2 SVGIG (reference sequence). The CDR3 is 14 residues long. CDR3 DNA sequence: TGTGCCTGGAGTGCCCCCGGGACAGGGGCTGAAGCTTTCTTT. This encodes CAWSAPGTGAEAFF.

The J gene is TRBJ1-1, the V gene TRBV27; D might be TRBD1 (5 bases). Germline V gene lookup returns CDR1 MNHEY and CDR2 SMNVEV (reference sequence). V shed 7 bases and J shed 3 bases, with 18 bases lying between them. The CDR3 extends over 15 amino acids. CDR3 DNA: TGTGCCAGCACAGGGAAGGGAATGAGGCACACTGAAGCTTTCTTT. It yields the protein CASTGKGMRHTEAFF.

V and J are TRBV2 and TRBJ2-3, with 7 nucleotides matching TRBD1. The J segment lost 1 base and the V segment lost 8 bases, leaving 3 bases of the junction unmatched. CDR1 SNHLY and CDR2 FYNNEI come from the germline V gene. This CDR3 contains 13 residues. The CDR3 DNA sequence: TGTGCCAGCGTCCAGGGGGGCACAGATACGCAGTATTTT. Protein sequence: CASVQGGTDTQYF. Supplemented by reference TRBV2 and TRBJ2-3, the full variable domain reads EPEVTQTPSHQVTQMGQEVILRCVPISNHLYFYWYRQILGQKVEFLVSFYNNEISEKSEIFDDQFSVERPDGSNFTLKIRSTKLEDSAMYFCASVQGGTDTQYFGPGTRLTVL.

The chain combines TRBV5-1 with TRBJ1-6; possible D gene TRBD1, 5 bases. The germline V and J ends were trimmed by 0 bases and 6 bases, with 10 bases remaining between them. Germline values: CDR1 SGHRS, CDR2 YFSETQ. This CDR3 is built from 15 residues. The CDR3 coding sequence is TGCGCCAGCAGCTTGGAGGGACCAAGTAATTCACCCCTCCACTTT. Translating gives CASSLEGPSNSPLHF.

This clone was observed a handful of times. The rearrangement links TRBV30 to TRBJ1-2; 9 bases map to TRBD1. The trim removed 2 bases at V and 4 bases at J, leaving 2 bases unmatched. This CDR3 spans 13 amino acids. Germline CDR1 is GTSNPN and CDR2 is SVGIG (reference sequence). CDR3 protein: CAWSRGQGYGYTF. The CDR3 nucleotides are TGTGCCTGGAGTAGGGGACAGGGCTATGGCTACACCTTC.

This chain connects TRBV25-1 to TRBJ1-4, with D unresolved. Germline V gives CDR1 MGHDK, CDR2 SYGVNS. V was pared by 5 bases and J by 8 bases, with 6 bases between. CDR3 length equals 11 residues. This CDR3 is CASSLDEKLFF. The CDR3 nucleotides read TGTGCCAGCAGTCTAGACGAAAAACTGTTTTTT.